Given below is one T cell receptor (beta chain) in context. This clonotype has a count of ten or more. Its antigen has not been determined. No qualities accompany the bases; no much larger clone lies one base away. The intended sense of this specimen's time point label: patch test 3, about 24 weeks after DPC sensitization. The sample's treatment or condition label is to be understood as: therapeutic diphenylcyclopropenone sensitization with weekly scalp DPC. At each patch-test visit, blood was drawn before the patch test was applied. Patients were considered eligible if aged 18 to 70, diagnosed with alopecia and deemed suitable for DPC therapy, and patients were excluded if pregnant. Total RNA was isolated from unfractionated whole blood collected in Tempus Blood RNA tubes. This entry comes from a study of human T cells and chemical hapten exposure (dated by TCRdb to about 2021). With regard to the full study: For sensitization, 2% DPC in acetone was applied to a roughly 2 cm by roughly 2 cm area of upper inner arm skin. Libraries were combined into a pool for sequencing, and differences in TCR yield between samples came mainly from small differences in library volumes within the pool. Patient blood was sampled pre-sensitization (week 0) and at 2, 6 and about 24 weeks after DPC sensitization. In alopecia patients, the study followed how the peripheral blood TCR repertoire changed in vivo over primary and secondary sensitization to diphenylcyclopropenone (DPC), a hapten. Patch testing was done on the upper back using Finn chambers containing 0.01% DPC, and results were scored after 6 days according to International Contact Dermatitis Research Group standards. Patients additionally received weekly therapeutic DPC doses to the scalp throughout the roughly 25-week study period. Some 29 alopecia patients gave blood for TCR sequencing at one to four time points (pre-sensitization, 2, 6 and 24 weeks). The mostly female patient cohort included alopecia areata with under or over 50% scalp involvement, alopecia totalis and alopecia universalis.

The CDR3, cysteine through phenylalanine, is 16 amino acids long. Only the CDR3 DNA stays, 48 bases, in frame from base 1. As encoded in the germline V gene, CDR1 is SGHAT while CDR2 is FQNNGV. V and J are truncated by 5 bases and 7 bases respectively, leaving an intervening sequence of 20 bases. Overall study results and their limits: Alopecia, a presumed autoimmune disease, was present in all patients, so the immune response of the patients might differ from that of healthy individuals. Patch test score was positively correlated with the number of PT1 expanded TCRs, with significance at thresholds 8, 16 and 32 but not at 4. DPC sensitization did not change how many TCRs were above 1 in 1000 frequency, and no evidence was found of alterations in global repertoire structure. After repeated subsampling, changes were observed in the strength of the expansion versus patch-test correlation and in the threshold at which the correlation became significant. Compared with pre-sensitization or healthy control sets, expanded TCRs formed significantly more large CDR3 similarity clusters, which is consistent with antigen-driven responses.

Library construction relied on RACE. Sequencing used a NextSeq 500. During library preparation, unique molecular identifiers were attached to individual cDNA molecules so that TCRs could be counted in a quantitative, reproducible way. For every blood RNA sample, sequencing covered both the TCR alpha and TCR beta chains. The study's processing was this. A median of around 100,000 TCRs per sample was observed, with a range of about 20,000 to 690,600. The Decombinator software suite was used to annotate the V, J and CDR3 of the TCR reads. For PS versus PT1 abundance plots, all samples were subsampled to the same number of TCRs (28,000). TCRs were defined as expanded if absent before sensitization and observed at least eight times at the 2-week time point. TCRdb passed the public sequencing reads through fastp at Q25 and MiXCR, retaining productive beta sequences. Every entry covers one CDR3 protein and lists the most common genes and DNA from its rows. The authors' filters were not applied to this entry. Recorded for this sample are about 90,000 distinct CDR3 sequences; 9.5% to 13% of them occurred a single time. The leading ten clones occupy more than 1% of the sample.

The V and J genes are TRBV11-2 and TRBJ2-2; the D gene lacks a confident call. This clonotype originated in a woman in her thirties with alopecia areata. Some clones in this sample may be carry-over from other donors' samples. Sequences were derived from whole blood, sampled in connection with sensitization to the hapten diphenylcyclopropenone (DPC). Here the CDR3 is given as CASSLIRATWGGELFF. The DNA is TGTGCCAGCAGCCTCATCCGGGCAACCTGGGGCGGGGAGCTGTTTTTT.